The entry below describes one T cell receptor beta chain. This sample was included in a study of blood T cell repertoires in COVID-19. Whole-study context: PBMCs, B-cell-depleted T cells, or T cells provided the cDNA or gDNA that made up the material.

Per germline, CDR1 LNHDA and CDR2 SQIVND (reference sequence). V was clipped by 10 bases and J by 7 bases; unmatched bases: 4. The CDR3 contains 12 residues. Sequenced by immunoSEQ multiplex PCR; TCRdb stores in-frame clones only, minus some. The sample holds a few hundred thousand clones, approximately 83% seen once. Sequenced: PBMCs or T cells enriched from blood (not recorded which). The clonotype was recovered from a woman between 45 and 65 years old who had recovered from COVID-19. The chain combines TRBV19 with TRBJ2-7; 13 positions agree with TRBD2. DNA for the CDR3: TGTGCCACCGGGGGACTAGCGGGAGAGCAGTACTTC. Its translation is CATGGLAGEQYF.